This T cell receptor beta chain was documented in a study of blood T cell repertoires in COVID-19. Turning to the study itself: Sources were T cells, B-cell-depleted T cells, or PBMCs; the material itself was cDNA or gDNA.

CDR1 SEHNR and CDR2 FQNEAQ come from the germline V gene (reference sequence). Trimming cost V 6 bases and J 2 bases, with 10 bases left between them. The CDR3 length is 14 residues. Assay used: immunoSEQ multiplex PCR; TCRdb lists only in-frame clones, some missing. This sample has roughly 230,000 clones, with almost 85% found just once. The TCR originated in a man aged 50 or older with acute or convalescent COVID-19. Specimen: peripheral blood. The chain employs TRBV7-9 and TRBJ1-4; weak D call: TRBD1 (5 bases). The CDR3 is CASRSGGTNEKLFF. CDR3 nucleotide sequence: TGTGCCAGCAGATCGGGGGGGACTAATGAAAAACTGTTTTTT.